This T cell receptor (beta chain) stems from a study of T cell responses to AZD1222 COVID-19 vaccine. Study-wide results and caveats: The study reported that nearly half of spike-specific TCRs target unmutated variant regions. The donor cohort was predominantly white British with a female majority, and clonal diversity may have been underestimated. Repertoire sampling occurred only after the peak T cell response.

The method was immunoSEQ multiplex PCR; TCRdb's version includes in-frame clones alone and lacks a portion of them. Among 170,000 or so clones, 90% were seen once, and the ten largest hold around 2.9%. A note on this clone: What it binds is unknown.

Sequences were derived from peripheral blood, sampled on day 0 of AZD1222 vaccination. This receptor was obtained from an adult in good health.

In DNA, the CDR3 is TGTGCCAGCACCCAGGGGGCAGGACAGCAGTTCTTC. Its translation is CASTQGAGQQFF. V is TRBV12-3 or TRBV12-4 and J is TRBJ2-1, with TRBD1 matching over 8 bases. The trim removed 7 bases at V and 11 bases at J, leaving 7 bases unmatched. This CDR3 spans 12 amino acids.